Only one count was recorded for the clone carrying this TCR beta chain. A multiplex PCR was run with 60 Vbeta primers and 13 Jbeta primers. Generated by immunoSEQ multiplex PCR, the TCRdb table keeps only in-frame clones and is missing some. There are fewer than 200,000 clones in the sample; 75% to 90% occur only once, and roughly 1.9% lies in the top ten. The source of the sample is a study of cytomegalovirus exposure and HLA in healthy donors. The ends lost 6 bases at V and 1 base at J; junction bases unmatched: 6. CDR1 is ENHRY, CDR2 SYGVKD, per germline. This CDR3 spans 15 amino acids. The sequence derives from a human donor in good health. The sample taken for sequencing was PBMCs. The chain uses TRBV10-3 and TRBJ1-1, with TRBD1 identical over 9 bases. The CDR3 nucleotides are TGTGCCATCAGAGGACAGGGGCTCCCGAACACTGAAGCTTTCTTT. It translates to CAIRGQGLPNTEAFF.